A single sample gave rise to the 14 T cell receptor beta chains below, sequenced in a study of neurological immune-mediated disorders (dated by TCRdb to 2018 to 2020). The receptor library was made with 5' RACE. The sample was run on an Illumina HiSeq 2500. Starting from the raw public reads, TCRdb applied fastp trimming at Q25, assembled clones with MiXCR and retained in-frame beta chains. Rows with a matching CDR3 protein are joined into one entry that keeps the most common DNA and genes. The table for this sample lists tens of thousands of distinct CDR3 sequences; around 2.3% of them were counted only once. The ten largest make up 2.5% to 3.5% of the sample. Sequencing was carried out using PBMCs. Receptors originate from a man aged 45-65 years with multiple sclerosis.

V gene TRBV7-9 combines with J gene TRBJ1-2; D is possibly TRBD1 (5 bases). Germline CDR1 reads SEHNR; CDR2 reads FQNEAQ (reference sequence). V was shortened by 4 bases and J by 7 bases, with 16 bases between the two germline ends. CDR3 size: 14 residues. The DNA for the CDR3 is TGTGCCAGCAGCTCACAGGCAGGCAAGGGTGGCTACACCTTC. Its protein is CASSSQAGKGGYTF.

This clonotype was counted many times. The V call is TRBV29-1, the J call TRBJ1-1; 11 nucleotides agree with TRBD1. V was pared by 5 bases and J by 5 bases, with 4 bases of the junction left unmatched. This CDR3 is built from 13 residues. Looked up from germline, CDR1 is SQVTM and CDR2 is ANQGSEA. Here the CDR3 reads CSVRTGGGTEAFF. CDR3 nucleotide sequence: TGCAGCGTTCGGACAGGGGGCGGTACTGAAGCTTTCTTT.

This clonotype has ten or more counts. This sequence joins TRBV12-3 or TRBV12-4 and TRBJ2-5; D assignment may be TRBD1 or TRBD2 (5 bases each). V lost 2 bases and J lost 4, with 17 bases in between. There are 16 residues in the CDR3. Here the CDR3 DNA reads TGTGCCAGCAGTTTATATCAAGGGACCGGTAGAGAGACCCAGTACTTC. Protein sequence: CASSLYQGTGRETQYF.

Ten or more counts support this clonotype. The rearrangement links TRBV12-5 to TRBJ2-7, with 7 nucleotides matching TRBD1. Germline CDR1 is LGHNT and CDR2 is FRNRAP. This CDR3 region has 15 residues. Trimming cost V 2 bases and J 3 bases; bases outside gene matches: 7. DNA of the CDR3: TGTGCTAGTGGTTTGTCTGGACAGGCCGGCTACGAGCAGTACTTC. Encoded protein: CASGLSGQAGYEQYF.

This clonotype occurred many times. This chain connects TRBV5-1 to TRBJ1-1; the D gene is possibly TRBD1 (6 bases). V lost 0 bases, J lost 0 bases, and 9 bases lay in between. CDR1 SGHRS and CDR2 YFSETQ come from the germline V gene. The CDR3 is 15 residues long. Written as DNA, the CDR3 is TGCGCCAGCAGCTTGGAGAGGACAGTGAACACTGAAGCTTTCTTT. Translated, it gives CASSLERTVNTEAFF.

This clonotype has a count of ten or more. This rearrangement joins TRBV5-1 to TRBJ1-2; 8 nucleotides match TRBD1. The J segment lost 0 bases and the V segment lost 4 bases, leaving 5 bases of the junction unmatched. This CDR3 comprises 15 residues. CDR1 is SGHRS, CDR2 YFSETQ, per germline. The CDR3 bases are TGCGCCAGCAGCGCAGGGGGCAACCCTAACTATGGCTACACCTTC. This codes for CASSAGGNPNYGYTF.

This clonotype was seen many times. The chain recombines TRBV6-5 with TRBJ2-7; tentative D call: TRBD2 (5 bases). The CDR3 spans 13 residues. Germline loops: CDR1 MNHEY, CDR2 SVGAGI. Trimming pared 5 bases from V and 4 bases from J, leaving 12 bases between. The chain's CDR3 is CASSEGPRYEQYF. The CDR3 nucleotides read TGTGCCAGCAGTGAGGGCCCCCGATACGAGCAGTACTTC.

This clonotype was seen many times. V and J are TRBV7-2 and TRBJ1-1; D is unclear. Germline CDR1 reads SGHTA; CDR2 reads FQGNSA. The CDR3 runs to 13 residues. V lost 0 bases to trimming and J lost 4 bases, with 6 bases between them. CDR3 nucleotides: TGTGCCAGCAGCTTAGCGCGGGTCACTGAAGCTTTCTTT. This codes for CASSLARVTEAFF.

This clonotype appeared many times. Here the CDR3 DNA reads TGTGCCAGCAGTGGCGGACAGAGCACAGATACGCAGTATTTT. The encoded protein is CASSGGQSTDTQYF. The chain is built from TRBV6-2 or TRBV6-3 and TRBJ2-3; possible D gene TRBD1, 6 bases. V was shortened by 5 bases and J by 0 bases, with 9 bases between the two germline ends. CDR1 and CDR2 from the germline V gene are MNHEY and SVGEGT. This CDR3 is built from 14 residues.

This clonotype was observed at least ten times. The chain uses TRBV6-5 and TRBJ1-2; 7 nucleotides align to TRBD1. CDR3 length: 14 residues. Looked up from germline, CDR1 is MNHEY and CDR2 is SVGAGI. V was pared by 5 bases and J by 3 bases, with 6 bases of the junction left unmatched. CDR3 in DNA: TGTGCCAGCAGTCAGGCCGGGACAGACTATGGCTACACCTTC. Translated, it gives CASSQAGTDYGYTF.

This clonotype was seen ten or more times. The chain uses TRBV7-6 and TRBJ2-5; D possibly corresponds to TRBD1 (5 bases). This CDR3 comprises 13 residues. Per the germline V gene, CDR1 is SGHVS and CDR2 is FNYEAQ. The V and J ends lost 3 bases and 4 bases respectively, with 9 bases between them. CDR3 loop: CASSFPQGETQYF. CDR3 DNA sequence: TGTGCCAGCAGCTTCCCCCAGGGAGAGACCCAGTACTTC.

At least ten counts were recorded for this clonotype. The V and J genes are TRBV28 and TRBJ2-7, with a possible D match to TRBD2 (5 bases). CDR1 is MDHEN, CDR2 SYDVKM, per germline. The CDR3 extends over 12 amino acids. Deletions cut 3 bases from V and 3 bases from J, with 6 bases between. The CDR3 region has the DNA TGTGCCAGCAGTTTCGGGGACTACGAGCAGTACTTC. This sequence encodes CASSFGDYEQYF.

This clonotype showed up many times. The chain uses TRBV7-2 and TRBJ1-5; D not resolved. The CDR3 has 15 residues. The ends were cut back, 5 bases at V and 1 base at J, with 12 bases in the middle. Germline CDR1 is SGHTA and CDR2 is FQGNSA. CDR3 sequence (DNA): TGTGCCAGCAGCGGTCCGGGATGGAGCAATCAGCCCCAGCATTTT. This gives the protein CASSGPGWSNQPQHF.

This clonotype showed up just a few times. The chain joins TRBV7-2 to TRBJ1-4; 9 bases map to TRBD1. The germline gives CDR1 SGHTA, CDR2 FQGNSA. This CDR3 has 14 amino acids. Unmatched junction bases numbered 3, after V lost 5 bases and J lost 5 bases. CDR3 sequence: CASSNRGRNEKLFF. The CDR3 region has the DNA TGTGCCAGCAGCAACAGGGGGCGAAATGAAAAACTGTTTTTT.